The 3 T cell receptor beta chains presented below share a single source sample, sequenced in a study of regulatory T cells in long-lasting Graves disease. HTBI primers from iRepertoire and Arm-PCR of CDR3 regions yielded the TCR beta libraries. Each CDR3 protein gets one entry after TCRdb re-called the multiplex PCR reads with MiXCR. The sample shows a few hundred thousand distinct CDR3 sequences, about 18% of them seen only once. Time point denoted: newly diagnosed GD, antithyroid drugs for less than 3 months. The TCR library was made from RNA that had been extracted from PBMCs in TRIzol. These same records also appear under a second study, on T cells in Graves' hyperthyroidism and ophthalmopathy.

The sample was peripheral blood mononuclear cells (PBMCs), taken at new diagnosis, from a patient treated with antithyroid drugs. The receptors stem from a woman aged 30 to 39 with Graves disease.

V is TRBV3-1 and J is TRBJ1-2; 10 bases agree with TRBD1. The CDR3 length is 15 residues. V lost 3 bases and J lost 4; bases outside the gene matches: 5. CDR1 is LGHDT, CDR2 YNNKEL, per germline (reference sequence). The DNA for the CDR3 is TGTGCCAGCAGCCACGACAGGGGGCGAGGCTATGGCTACACCTTC. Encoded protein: CASSHDRGRGYGYTF.

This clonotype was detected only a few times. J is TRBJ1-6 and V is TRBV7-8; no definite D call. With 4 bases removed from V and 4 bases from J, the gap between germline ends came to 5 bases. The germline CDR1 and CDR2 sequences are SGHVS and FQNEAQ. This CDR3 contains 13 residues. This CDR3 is CASSSEYNSPLHF. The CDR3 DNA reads TGTGCCAGCAGCTCAGAATATAATTCACCCCTCCACTTT.

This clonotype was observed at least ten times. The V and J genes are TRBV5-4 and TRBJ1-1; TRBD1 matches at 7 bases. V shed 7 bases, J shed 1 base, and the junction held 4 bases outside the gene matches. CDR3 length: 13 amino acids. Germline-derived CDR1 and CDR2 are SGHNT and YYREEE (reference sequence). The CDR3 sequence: CASRGQPNTEAFF. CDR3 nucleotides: TGTGCCAGCCGGGGACAGCCGAACACTGAAGCTTTCTTT. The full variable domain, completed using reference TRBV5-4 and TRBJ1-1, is ETGVTQSPTHLIKTRGQQVTLRCSSQSGHNTVSWYQQALGQGPQFIFQYYREEENGRGNFPPRFSGLQFPNYSSELNVNALELDDSALYLCASRGQPNTEAFFGQGTRLTVV.